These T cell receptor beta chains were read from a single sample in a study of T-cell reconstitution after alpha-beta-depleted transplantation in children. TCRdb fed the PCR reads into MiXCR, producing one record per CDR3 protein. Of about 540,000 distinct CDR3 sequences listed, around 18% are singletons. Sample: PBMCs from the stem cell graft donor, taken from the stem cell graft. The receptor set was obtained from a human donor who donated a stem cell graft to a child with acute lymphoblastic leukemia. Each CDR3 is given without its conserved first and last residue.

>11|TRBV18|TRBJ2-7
ASSLGEGREQY
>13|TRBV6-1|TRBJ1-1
ASSEPGTGNTEAF
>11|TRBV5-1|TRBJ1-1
ASRVIMNTEAF
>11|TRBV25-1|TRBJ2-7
ASSAWGDYEQY
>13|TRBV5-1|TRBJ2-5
ASSLEQARGETQY
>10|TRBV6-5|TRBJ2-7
ASRSRKVEQY
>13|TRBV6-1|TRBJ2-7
ASSPTEGSSYEQY
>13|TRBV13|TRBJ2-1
ASSSGVAGYNEQF
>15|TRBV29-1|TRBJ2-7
SVAAGLRSFSSYEQY
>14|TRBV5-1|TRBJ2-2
ASSLFPGQSTGELF
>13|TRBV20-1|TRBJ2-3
SAVRAGLLTDTQY
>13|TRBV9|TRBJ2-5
ASSVGASSQETQY
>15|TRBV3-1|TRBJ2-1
ASSLEGQRSSYNEQF
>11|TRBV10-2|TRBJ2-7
ASSEPGQGHEY
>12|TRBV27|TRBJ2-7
ASSLRLAGGEQY
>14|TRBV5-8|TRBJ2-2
ASSYESGLNTGELF
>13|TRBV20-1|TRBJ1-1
SARFSGPRGTEAF
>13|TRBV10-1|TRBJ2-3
ASSEWASGRDTQY
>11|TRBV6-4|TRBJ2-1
ASSVWEANEQF
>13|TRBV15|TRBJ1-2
ATSRGDRGKYGYT
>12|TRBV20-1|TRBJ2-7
SARVEGLLYEQY
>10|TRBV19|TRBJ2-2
ASKGGTGELF
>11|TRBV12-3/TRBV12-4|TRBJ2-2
ASSGVDAGELF
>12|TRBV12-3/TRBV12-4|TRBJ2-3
ASSHPNRRDTQY
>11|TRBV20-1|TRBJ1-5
SARVQGHQPQH
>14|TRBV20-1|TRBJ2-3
SASPITGGSTDTQY
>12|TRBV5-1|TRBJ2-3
ASSLGETTDTQY
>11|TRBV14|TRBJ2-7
ASSWGQYYEQY
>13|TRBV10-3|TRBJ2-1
AIRGTGSSYNEQF
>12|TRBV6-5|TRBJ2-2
ASSYRENTGELF
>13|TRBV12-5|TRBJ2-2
ASGAYRGGTGELF
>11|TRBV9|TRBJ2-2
ASSTGGGGELF
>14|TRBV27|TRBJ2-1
ASSLSWLAGVYEQF
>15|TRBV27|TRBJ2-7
ASSLSSGTGVSYEQY
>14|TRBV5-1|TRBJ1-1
ASSLKVGVGNTEAF
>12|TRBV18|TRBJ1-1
ASSPRSENTEAF
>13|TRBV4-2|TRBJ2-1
ASSREDASDNEQF
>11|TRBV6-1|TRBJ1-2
ASSGQRDSGYT
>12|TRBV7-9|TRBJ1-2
ASSLDSAEGGYT
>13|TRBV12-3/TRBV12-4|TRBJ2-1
ASSLQSGSHNEQF